These 2 T cell receptor beta chains came from one sample sequenced in a study of T-cell memory formation after mild COVID-19. Each CDR3 protein is one row after TCRdb ran MiXCR on the 5' RACE reads. This repertoire shows 400,000 to 500,000 distinct CDR3 sequences, 20% to 25% found once; its top ten account for around 9.5%. The material sequenced was PBMCs or a T cell subset sorted from them (not recorded which). These TCRs come from an adult woman who had mild COVID-19 (a few samples of this study predate the infection). Cell type and time point are not known.

The chain recombines TRBV27 with TRBJ1-2; D may be TRBD1 (5 bases). CDR3 length: 13 residues. Germline lookup yields CDR1 MNHEY and CDR2 SMNVEV (reference sequence). Trimming removed 3 bases at V and 7 bases at J, with 12 bases between. CDR3 region: CASSFGRVGGYTF. The DNA for the CDR3 is TGTGCCAGCAGTTTCGGCAGGGTCGGTGGCTACACCTTC.

The V call is TRBV24-1, the J call TRBJ2-3; D not certain. V gave up 3 bases and J gave up 0 bases, with 12 bases separating them. Germline values: CDR1 KGHDR, CDR2 SFDVKD. The CDR3 has 16 residues. The chain's CDR3 is CATSDRAAPSTDTQYF. For the CDR3, the DNA is TGTGCCACCAGTGATCGGGCGGCACCTAGCACAGATACGCAGTATTTT.